Described below is a single T cell receptor beta chain sequence and its context. Its antigen is not identified. The sample comes from a study of blood T cells in healthy people across ages. Primers used in a second PCR of roughly 7 to 12 cycles were a sample-barcoded 5' primer and a J-beta primer mix. TCRdb reprocessed the 5' RACE reads with MiXCR, giving one entry per CDR3 protein. Among around 1,000,000 distinct CDR3 sequences, roughly two fifths were seen once, and the ten largest hold about an eighth. General observations from the study: PBMC samples, being unsorted, prevented any conclusive comparison of naive and antigen-experienced cells. Observed TCR beta diversity per million T cells went down as age went up. This fall followed a roughly linear course with age. Estimated diversity, derived from one million T cells, was regarded as an underestimate.

The sequencing sample was made of blood. This receptor was taken from a man aged 18-30 years in good health.

The CDR3 DNA is TGTGCCAGCGACAGTGGTTCCTACAATGAGCAGTTCTTC. Amino acids: CASDSGSYNEQFF. The chain is built from TRBV7-9 and TRBJ2-1; maybe TRBD1 (5 bases). Trimming stripped 8 bases from V and 1 base from J, with 9 bases between. Germline lookup yields CDR1 SEHNR and CDR2 FQNEAQ (reference sequence). This CDR3 comprises 13 residues.